A selection of T cell receptor beta chains follows, all from one sample in a study of T cell changes during pregnancy in multiple sclerosis. Produced via immunoSEQ multiplex PCR; TCRdb's table is partial and in-frame only. The sample holds 90,000 or so clones, about 93% seen once. Sequenced material: peripheral blood, taken after pregnancy. These receptor sequences come from a female donor in good health, enrolled as a control in a pregnancy study. The CDR3 runs from the conserved cysteine through the conserved F or W. D genes are given only for firm matches. Expanded clones are given a class, and other clones once, few, many or no size at all.

NA,TRBD1,TRBJ2-7,TRBV15,CATSRDPTGTGTYEQYF
NA,NA,TRBJ2-5,TRBV7-2,CASSFLETQYF
NA,TRBD1,TRBJ2-7,TRBV27,CASSLGGSEQYF
NA,NA,TRBJ2-7,TRBV27,CASSVYPRAAYEQYF
NA,NA,TRBJ2-1,TRBV20-1,CSAIRGNEQFF
NA,TRBD2,TRBJ2-1,TRBV13,CASSSGLAGPLSNNEQFF
NA,NA,TRBJ2-1,TRBV5-1,CASSLAFSSYNEQFF
NA,TRBD1,TRBJ1-1,TRBV28,CASSLSRGRRTEAFF
NA,TRBD1,TRBJ2-5,TRBV6-6,CASSFRTGRYQETQYF
NA,NA,TRBJ2-1,TRBV6-6,CASSYSASYNEQFF
NA,NA,TRBJ1-4,TRBV15,CATSREMTGNTLKLFF
NA,TRBD2,TRBJ2-3,TRBV5-5,CASSIIAGGIGDTQYF
NA,NA,TRBJ2-7,TRBV5-1,CASRAPGGRTYEQYF
once,TRBD2,TRBJ2-1,TRBV5-1,CASSPQTSGIPGEQFF
NA,TRBD1,TRBJ1-2,TRBV28,CASAAAGQGAQSYGYTF
NA,TRBD1,TRBJ2-7,TRBV27,CASSPDGQVNLGF
once,TRBD1,TRBJ1-5,TRBV5-6,CASSLGQDNQPQHF
NA,TRBD1,TRBJ2-7,TRBV6-6,CASRLQGAVDEQYF
NA,TRBD2,TRBJ2-5,TRBV25-1,CASSGLTSGETQYF
NA,TRBD2,TRBJ2-7,TRBV2,CASSGGLAGRYEQYF
NA,NA,TRBJ2-7,TRBV5-6,CASSSRTDLSSYEQYF
NA,TRBD2,TRBJ2-1,TRBV9,CASSLAGIYNEQFF
NA,NA,TRBJ1-2,TRBV7-9,CASSFRLTYGYTF
NA,TRBD2,TRBJ2-1,TRBV13,CASSWAGAVYNEQFF
once,NA,TRBJ2-5,TRBV27,CASSYRESETQYF
NA,NA,TRBJ2-3,TRBV5-3,CARSLRRGSTDTQYF
NA,TRBD1,TRBJ1-1,TRBV7-9,CASSFPGQGASTEAFF
NA,TRBD2,TRBJ2-1,TRBV6-1,CASSNSGSSYNEQFF
NA,NA,TRBJ2-1,TRBV5-4,CASSPPGYNEQFF
NA,NA,TRBJ2-7,TRBV6-6,CASSQADSSYEQYF
NA,TRBD2,TRBJ2-7,TRBV2,CASKFGGLAGGPSSYEQYF
NA,TRBD1,TRBJ1-3,TRBV5-1,CASSPTGAGNTIYF
NA,TRBD1,TRBJ1-2,TRBV29-1,CSVDSSGQGNYGYTF
NA,TRBD1,TRBJ1-1,TRBV7-9,CASSGQGSLTEAFF
NA,TRBD1,TRBJ2-1,TRBV2,CASSADRDSYNEQFF
NA,NA,TRBJ2-7,TRBV5-4,CATAGQNQDEQYF
NA,NA,TRBJ1-2,TRBV5-1,CASSLGEGGYTF
NA,NA,TRBJ2-7,TRBV4-1,CASSQDPGGAYEQYF
NA,NA,TRBJ2-3,TRBV7-2,CASSWGADTQYF
NA,NA,TRBJ2-1,TRBV11-2,CASSLDPWQGLNNEQFF
NA,NA,TRBJ1-1,TRBV5-1,CASSLIGGDTEAFF
NA,TRBD2,TRBJ2-4,TRBV28,CASSTSGSTKNIQYF
NA,TRBD1,TRBJ1-3,TRBV6-6,CASSYSTQGAGNTIYF
once,NA,TRBJ2-3,TRBV4-1,CASSEVSSDTQYF
NA,NA,TRBJ2-5,TRBV10-2,CASSRLADSYQETQYF
NA,TRBD1,TRBJ1-4,TRBV14,CASSPLRGQGEEKLFF
NA,TRBD1,TRBJ2-7,TRBV2,CASSRNRGPDEQYF
NA,NA,TRBJ1-2,TRBV6-5,CASSYDSYYGYTF
once,NA,TRBJ1-3,TRBV5-6,CASSPGMLATTSGNTIYF
NA,TRBD1,TRBJ2-5,TRBV5-6,CASSSGQGGQETQYF
NA,NA,TRBJ1-2,TRBV7-9,CASSLALTGTNYGYTF
once,NA,TRBJ1-1,TRBV2,CASSEAYIEAFF
NA,TRBD1,TRBJ2-7,TRBV27,CASSDPGQGIYEQYF
NA,TRBD1,TRBJ2-3,TRBV9,CASSESGQGAGDTQYF
NA,NA,TRBJ2-1,TRBV9,CASSPRERTYNEQFF
NA,NA,TRBJ1-1,TRBV5-4,CASSYGGTEAFF